These 7 T cell receptor beta chains share one sample of origin, sequenced in a study of Ad26.COV2.S vaccination and SARS-CoV-2 variants. Only in-frame clones appear in the TCRdb table, and some are missing; sequencing was by immunoSEQ multiplex PCR. The table has around 340,000 clones, more than 85% seen once. Treatment denoted: some 20 received Ad26.COV2.S at low or high dose, single or two shots; about 5 received placebo; per-sample allocation not given. Collection of the samples took place on day 63 after the first injection of vaccine or placebo. Sequencing was performed on peripheral blood, taken in a trial of Ad26.COV2.S vaccine versus placebo. The receptors derive from a person between 18 and 59 years old who received the Ad26.COV2.S COVID-19 vaccine or a placebo.

In its sample, this clone was seen once. The genes are TRBV28 and TRBJ1-5; D may be TRBD1 (6 bases). Trimming pared 5 bases from V and 1 base from J, leaving 18 bases between. CDR1 and CDR2 (germline): MDHEN, SYDVKM. The CDR3 has 17 amino acids. CDR3 sequence reads: CASSPERGTRSNQPQHF. The CDR3 coding sequence is TGTGCCAGCAGTCCCGAACGTGGGACACGGAGCAATCAGCCCCAGCATTTT.

This chain uses TRBV18 with TRBJ1-1; D call uncertain. This CDR3 region has 13 residues. Germline CDR1 is KGHSH and CDR2 is LQKENI. V lost 5 bases, J lost 0 bases, and 7 bases lay in between. The chain's CDR3 is CASSGTMNTEAFF. The CDR3 DNA reads as TGTGCCAGCTCAGGCACCATGAACACTGAAGCTTTCTTT.

The V gene is TRBV18, the J gene TRBJ2-1, with D perhaps matching TRBD1 (6 bases). Trimming stripped 6 bases from V and 7 bases from J, with 19 bases between. From germline, CDR1 is KGHSH and CDR2 LQKENI. The CDR3 loop spans 15 amino acids. The CDR3 sequence is CASSTREGVGNEQFF. In DNA, the CDR3 is TGTGCCAGCTCTACCAGAGAGGGGGTCGGAAATGAGCAGTTCTTC.

The CDR3 reads CASSLVGGGLDYEQYF. The CDR3 nucleotides read TGTGCCAGCAGCTTAGTTGGCGGGGGGCTTGACTACGAGCAGTACTTC. This rearrangement joins TRBV11-2 to TRBJ2-7, with 8 bases matching TRBD2. V shed 1 base and J 3 bases; nucleotides not matched to a gene: 8. Germline values: CDR1 SGHAT, CDR2 FQNNGV. This CDR3 has 16 amino acids. The full variable domain, its missing parts supplied by reference TRBV11-2 and TRBJ2-7, is EAGVAQSPRYKIIEKRQSVAFWCNPISGHATLYWYQQILGQGPKLLIQFQNNGVVDDSQLPKDRFSAERLKGVDSTLKIQPAKLEDSAVYLCASSLVGGGLDYEQYFGPGTRLTVT.

Worth noting for this clone: Distinct nucleotide sequences in the sample also encode this CDR3. CDR3 coding DNA: TGTGCCTGGAGTGTACTGGGAAACACCATATATTTT. Protein sequence: CAWSVLGNTIYF. This chain connects TRBV30 to TRBJ1-3; no clear D gene. Trimming took off 0 bases at V and 4 bases at J, with 4 bases between the two ends. Germline V gene sequence: CDR1 GTSNPN, CDR2 SVGIG (reference sequence). This CDR3 contains 12 residues.

The chain is built from TRBV6-5 and TRBJ1-5; 7 bases fit TRBD1. V shed 6 bases, J shed 1 base, and the junction held 6 bases outside the gene matches. CDR1 and CDR2 (germline): MNHEY, SVGAGI. This CDR3 is built from 15 residues. The chain's CDR3 is CASRIPGGSNQPQHF. In nucleotides, the CDR3 is TGTGCCAGCAGAATCCCAGGGGGGAGCAATCAGCCCCAGCATTTT.

The chain joins TRBV7-8 to TRBJ1-1, with D hard to call. Germline CDR1 reads SGHVS; CDR2 reads FQNEAQ. CDR3 length equals 14 residues. Trimming pared 5 bases from V and 0 bases from J, leaving 10 bases between. CDR3 nucleotide sequence: TGTGCCAGCAGCGCTAGTTCTCTGAACACTGAAGCTTTCTTT. This codes for CASSASSLNTEAFF.